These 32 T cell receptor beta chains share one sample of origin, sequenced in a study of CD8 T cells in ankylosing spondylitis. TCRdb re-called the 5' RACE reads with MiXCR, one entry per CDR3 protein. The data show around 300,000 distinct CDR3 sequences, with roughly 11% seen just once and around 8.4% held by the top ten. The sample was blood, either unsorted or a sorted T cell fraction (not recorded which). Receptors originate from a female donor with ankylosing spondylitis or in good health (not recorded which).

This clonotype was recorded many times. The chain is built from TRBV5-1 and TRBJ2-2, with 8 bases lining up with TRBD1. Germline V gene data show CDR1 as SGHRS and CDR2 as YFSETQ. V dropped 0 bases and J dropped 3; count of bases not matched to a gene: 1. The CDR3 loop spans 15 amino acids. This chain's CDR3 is CASSLARGHTGELFF. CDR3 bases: TGCGCCAGCAGCTTGGCCAGGGGGCACACCGGGGAGCTGTTTTTT.

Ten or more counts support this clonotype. For the CDR3, the DNA is TGCGCCAGCAGCCAAGATTTGCAAAAAGTGGCCTACGAGCAGTACTTC. Translating gives CASSQDLQKVAYEQYF. The chain employs TRBV4-3 and TRBJ2-7; D gene uncertain. The CDR3 runs to 16 residues. Trimming left V 0 bases short and J 2 bases short, with 14 bases between. Germline CDR1 LGHNA, CDR2 YSLEER.

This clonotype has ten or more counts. The CDR3 is CASSETGAINQPQHF. The CDR3 DNA sequence: TGTGCCAGCAGCGAGACAGGGGCAATCAATCAGCCCCAGCATTTT. The V call is TRBV12-3 or TRBV12-4, the J call TRBJ1-5; 8 bases fit TRBD1. The J segment lost 3 bases and the V segment lost 6 bases, leaving 7 bases of the junction unmatched. The CDR3 sequence is 15 residues long.

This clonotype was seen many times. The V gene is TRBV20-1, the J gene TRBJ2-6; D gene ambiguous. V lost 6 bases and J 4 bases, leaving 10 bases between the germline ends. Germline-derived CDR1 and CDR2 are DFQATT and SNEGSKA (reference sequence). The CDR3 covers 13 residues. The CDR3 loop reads CSAVVAGANVLTF. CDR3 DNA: TGCAGTGCCGTCGTAGCCGGGGCCAACGTCCTGACTTTC.

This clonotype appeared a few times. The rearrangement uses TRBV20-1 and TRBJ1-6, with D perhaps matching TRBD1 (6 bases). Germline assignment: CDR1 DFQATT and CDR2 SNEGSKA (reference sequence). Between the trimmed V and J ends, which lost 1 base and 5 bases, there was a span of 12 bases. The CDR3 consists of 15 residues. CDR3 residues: CSARVTGGDNSPLHF. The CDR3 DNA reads TGCAGTGCTAGAGTGACCGGGGGCGATAATTCACCCCTCCACTTT.

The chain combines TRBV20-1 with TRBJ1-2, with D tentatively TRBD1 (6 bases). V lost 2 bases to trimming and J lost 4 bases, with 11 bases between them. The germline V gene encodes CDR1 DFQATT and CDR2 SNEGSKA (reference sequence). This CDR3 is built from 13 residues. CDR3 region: CSARPGQGYGYTF. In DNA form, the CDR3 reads TGCAGTGCTAGACCGGGACAAGGCTATGGCTACACCTTC.

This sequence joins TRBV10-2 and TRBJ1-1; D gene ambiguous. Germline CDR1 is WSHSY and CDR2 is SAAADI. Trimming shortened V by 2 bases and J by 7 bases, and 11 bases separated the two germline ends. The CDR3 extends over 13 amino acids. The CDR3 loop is CASSELERVEAFF. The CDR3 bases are TGCGCCAGCAGTGAGCTGGAAAGGGTTGAAGCTTTCTTT.

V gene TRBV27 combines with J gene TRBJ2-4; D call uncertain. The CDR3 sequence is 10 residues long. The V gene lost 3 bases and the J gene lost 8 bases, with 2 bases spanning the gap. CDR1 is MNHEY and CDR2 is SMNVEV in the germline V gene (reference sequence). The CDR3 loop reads CASSFYIQYF. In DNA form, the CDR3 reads TGTGCCAGCAGTTTTTACATTCAGTACTTC.

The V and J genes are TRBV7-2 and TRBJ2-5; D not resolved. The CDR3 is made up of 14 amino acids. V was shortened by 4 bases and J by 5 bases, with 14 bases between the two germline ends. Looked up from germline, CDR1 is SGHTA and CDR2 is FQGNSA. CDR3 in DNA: TGTGCCAGCAGCTCGTACAACCCCGGGGAGACCCAGTACTTC. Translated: CASSSYNPGETQYF.

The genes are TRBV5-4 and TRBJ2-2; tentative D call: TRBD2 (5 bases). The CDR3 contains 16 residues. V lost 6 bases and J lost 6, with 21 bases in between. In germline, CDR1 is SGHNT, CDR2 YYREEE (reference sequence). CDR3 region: CASTPLNQGGSGELFF. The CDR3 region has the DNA TGTGCCAGCACCCCATTAAATCAAGGAGGATCCGGGGAGCTGTTTTTT.

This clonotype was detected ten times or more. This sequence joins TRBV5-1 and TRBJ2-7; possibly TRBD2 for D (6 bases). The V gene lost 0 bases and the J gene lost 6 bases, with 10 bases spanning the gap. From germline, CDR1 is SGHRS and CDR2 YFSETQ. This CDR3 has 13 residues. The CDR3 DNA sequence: TGCGCCAGCAGCTTGGTGGGGGGTGCCGAGCAGTACTTC. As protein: CASSLVGGAEQYF.

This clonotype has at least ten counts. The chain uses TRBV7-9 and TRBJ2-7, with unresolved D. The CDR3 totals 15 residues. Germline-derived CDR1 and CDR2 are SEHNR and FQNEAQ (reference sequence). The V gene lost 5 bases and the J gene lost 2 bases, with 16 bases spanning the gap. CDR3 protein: CASSPNSLGTYEQYF. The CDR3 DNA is TGTGCCAGCAGCCCGAATTCTTTGGGGACCTACGAGCAGTACTTC.

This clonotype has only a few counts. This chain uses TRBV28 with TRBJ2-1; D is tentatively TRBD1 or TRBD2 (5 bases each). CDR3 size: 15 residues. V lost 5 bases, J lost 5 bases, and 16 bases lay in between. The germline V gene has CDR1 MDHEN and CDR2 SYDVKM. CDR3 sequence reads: CASSRGTISNNEQFF. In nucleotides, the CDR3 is TGTGCCAGCAGTAGAGGGACCATCTCTAACAATGAGCAGTTCTTC.

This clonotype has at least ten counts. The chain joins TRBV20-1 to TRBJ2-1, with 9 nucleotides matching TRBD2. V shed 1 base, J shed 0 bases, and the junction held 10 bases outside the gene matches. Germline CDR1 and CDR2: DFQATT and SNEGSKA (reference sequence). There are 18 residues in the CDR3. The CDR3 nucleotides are TGCAGTGCTAGAGGTCCAATAAGCGGGAGGAGCTCCTACAATGAGCAGTTCTTC. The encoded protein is CSARGPISGRSSYNEQFF.

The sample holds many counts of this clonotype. CDR3 residues: CASSLEVAGGSYNEQFF. The CDR3 bases are TGTGCCAGCAGTTTGGAGGTAGCGGGAGGTTCTTACAATGAGCAGTTCTTC. The gene calls are TRBV28 and TRBJ2-1; 10 bases align to TRBD2. The CDR3 sequence is 17 residues long. V lost 3 bases and J lost 4; bases outside the gene matches: 9. The germline V gene has CDR1 MDHEN and CDR2 SYDVKM.

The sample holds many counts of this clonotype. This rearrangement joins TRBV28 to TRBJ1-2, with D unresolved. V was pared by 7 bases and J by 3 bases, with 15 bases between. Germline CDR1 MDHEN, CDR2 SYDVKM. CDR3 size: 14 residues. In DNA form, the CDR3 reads TGTGCCAGCACCATAGGGTCTCGCGACTATGGCTACACCTTC. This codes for CASTIGSRDYGYTF.

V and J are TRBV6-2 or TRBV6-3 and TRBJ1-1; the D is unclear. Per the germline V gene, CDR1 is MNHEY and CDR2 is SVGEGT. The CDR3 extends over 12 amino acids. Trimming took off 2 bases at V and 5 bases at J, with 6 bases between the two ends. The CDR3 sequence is CASSYPRTEAFF. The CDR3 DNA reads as TGTGCCAGCAGTTACCCACGTACTGAAGCTTTCTTT.

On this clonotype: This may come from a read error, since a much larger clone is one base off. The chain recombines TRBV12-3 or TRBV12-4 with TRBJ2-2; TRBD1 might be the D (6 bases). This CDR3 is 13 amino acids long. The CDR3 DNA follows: TGTGCCACCAGCAAGAGGGACACCTGGGAGCTGTTTTTT. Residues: CATSKRDTWELFF.

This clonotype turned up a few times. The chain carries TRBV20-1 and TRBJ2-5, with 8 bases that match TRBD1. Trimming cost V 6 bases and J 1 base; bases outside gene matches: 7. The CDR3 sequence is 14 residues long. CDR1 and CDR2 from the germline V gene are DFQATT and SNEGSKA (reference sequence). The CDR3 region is CSAATDRGQETQYF. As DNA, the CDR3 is TGCAGTGCAGCTACTGACAGGGGCCAAGAGACCCAGTACTTC.

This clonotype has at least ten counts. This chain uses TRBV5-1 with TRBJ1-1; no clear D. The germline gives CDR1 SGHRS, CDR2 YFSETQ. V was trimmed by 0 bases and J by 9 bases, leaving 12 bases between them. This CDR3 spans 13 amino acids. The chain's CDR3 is CASSLDTTAKAFF. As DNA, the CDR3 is TGCGCCAGCAGCTTGGATACTACCGCGAAAGCTTTCTTT.

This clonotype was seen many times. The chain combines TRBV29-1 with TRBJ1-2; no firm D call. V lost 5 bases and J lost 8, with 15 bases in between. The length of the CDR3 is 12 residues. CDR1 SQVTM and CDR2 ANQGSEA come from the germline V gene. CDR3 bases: TGCAGCGTTACTCAAGGGCCGGGGGGCTACACCTTC. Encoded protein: CSVTQGPGGYTF. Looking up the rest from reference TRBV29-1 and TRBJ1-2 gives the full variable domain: SAVISQKPSRDICQRGTSLTIQCQVDSQVTMMFWYRQQPGQSLTLIATANQGSEATYESGFVIDKFPISRPNLTFSTLTVSNMSPEDSSIYLCSVTQGPGGYTFGSGTRLTVV.

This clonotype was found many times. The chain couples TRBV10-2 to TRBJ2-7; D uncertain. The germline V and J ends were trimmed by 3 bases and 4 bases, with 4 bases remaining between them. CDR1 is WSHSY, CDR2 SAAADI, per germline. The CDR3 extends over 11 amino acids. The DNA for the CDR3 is TGCGCCAGCAGTGACACGTACGAGCAGTACTTC. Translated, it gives CASSDTYEQYF.

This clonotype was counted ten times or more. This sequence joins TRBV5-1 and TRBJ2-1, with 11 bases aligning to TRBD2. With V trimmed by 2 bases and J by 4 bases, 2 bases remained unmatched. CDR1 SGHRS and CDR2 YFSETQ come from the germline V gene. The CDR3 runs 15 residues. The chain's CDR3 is CASSLTSGSYNEQFF. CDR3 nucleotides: TGCGCCAGCAGCTTAACTAGCGGGAGTTACAATGAGCAGTTCTTC.

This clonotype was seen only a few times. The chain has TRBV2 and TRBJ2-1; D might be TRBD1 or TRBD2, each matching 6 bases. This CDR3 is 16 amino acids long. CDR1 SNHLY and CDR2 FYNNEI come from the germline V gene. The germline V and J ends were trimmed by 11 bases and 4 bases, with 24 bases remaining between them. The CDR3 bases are TGTGCCGCTATGACTGGGGGGCAGATCGATTACAATGAGCAGTTCTTC. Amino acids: CAAMTGGQIDYNEQFF.

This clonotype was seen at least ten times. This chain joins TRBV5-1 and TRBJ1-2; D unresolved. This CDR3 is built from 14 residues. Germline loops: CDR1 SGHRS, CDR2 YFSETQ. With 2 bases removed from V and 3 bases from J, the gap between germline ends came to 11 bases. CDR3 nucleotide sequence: TGCGCCAGCAGCTTCTTTGGATCCGACTATGGCTACACCTTC. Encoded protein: CASSFFGSDYGYTF.

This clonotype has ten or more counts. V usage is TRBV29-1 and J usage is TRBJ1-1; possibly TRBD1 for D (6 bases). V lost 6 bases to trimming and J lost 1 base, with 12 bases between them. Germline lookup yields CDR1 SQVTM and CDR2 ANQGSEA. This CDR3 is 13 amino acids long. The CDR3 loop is CSVGLGGNTEAFF. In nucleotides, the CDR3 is TGCAGCGTGGGGTTAGGGGGGAACACTGAAGCTTTCTTT. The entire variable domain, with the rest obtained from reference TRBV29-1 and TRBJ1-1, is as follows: SAVISQKPSRDICQRGTSLTIQCQVDSQVTMMFWYRQQPGQSLTLIATANQGSEATYESGFVIDKFPISRPNLTFSTLTVSNMSPEDSSIYLCSVGLGGNTEAFFGQGTRLTVV.

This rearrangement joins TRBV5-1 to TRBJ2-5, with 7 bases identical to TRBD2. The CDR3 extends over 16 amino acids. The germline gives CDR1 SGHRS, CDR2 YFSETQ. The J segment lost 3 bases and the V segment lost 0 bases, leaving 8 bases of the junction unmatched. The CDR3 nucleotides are TGCGCCAGCAGCTTGGGAGCGGGGTCTGTGAAAGAGACCCAGTACTTC. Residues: CASSLGAGSVKETQYF.

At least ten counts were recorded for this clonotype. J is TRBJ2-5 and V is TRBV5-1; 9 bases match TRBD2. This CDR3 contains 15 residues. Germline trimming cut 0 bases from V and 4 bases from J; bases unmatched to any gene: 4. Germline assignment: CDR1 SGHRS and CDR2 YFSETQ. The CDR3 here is CASSLGSSGGETQYF. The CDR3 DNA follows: TGCGCCAGCAGCTTGGGCAGTAGCGGGGGAGAGACCCAGTACTTC.

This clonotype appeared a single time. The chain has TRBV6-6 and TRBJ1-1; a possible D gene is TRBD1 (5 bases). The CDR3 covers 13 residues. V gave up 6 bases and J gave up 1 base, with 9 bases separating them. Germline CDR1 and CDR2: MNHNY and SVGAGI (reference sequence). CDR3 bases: TGTGCCAGCAGAAAAGGGGAGAACACTGAAGCTTTCTTT. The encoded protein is CASRKGENTEAFF.

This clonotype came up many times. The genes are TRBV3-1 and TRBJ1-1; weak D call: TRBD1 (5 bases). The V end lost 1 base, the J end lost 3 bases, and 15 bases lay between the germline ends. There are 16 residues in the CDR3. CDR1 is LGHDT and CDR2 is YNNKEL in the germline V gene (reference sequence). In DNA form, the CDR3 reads TGTGCCAGCAGCCAAGGATTCTTTGGCAGGGACACTGAAGCTTTCTTT. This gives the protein CASSQGFFGRDTEAFF.

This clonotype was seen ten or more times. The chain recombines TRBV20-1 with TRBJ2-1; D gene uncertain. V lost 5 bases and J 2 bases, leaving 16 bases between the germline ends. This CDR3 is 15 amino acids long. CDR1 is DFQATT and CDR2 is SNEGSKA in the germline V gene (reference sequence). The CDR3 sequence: CSALKGTLPYNEQFF. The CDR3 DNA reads TGCAGTGCTCTAAAAGGCACCCTACCCTACAATGAGCAGTTCTTC.

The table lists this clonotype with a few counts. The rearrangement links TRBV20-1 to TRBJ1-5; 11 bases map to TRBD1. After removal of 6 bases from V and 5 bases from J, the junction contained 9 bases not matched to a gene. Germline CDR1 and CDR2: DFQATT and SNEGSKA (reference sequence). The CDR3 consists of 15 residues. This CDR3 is CSAGQGASGDQPQHF. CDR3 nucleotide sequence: TGCAGTGCAGGACAGGGGGCCAGCGGGGATCAGCCCCAGCATTTT.